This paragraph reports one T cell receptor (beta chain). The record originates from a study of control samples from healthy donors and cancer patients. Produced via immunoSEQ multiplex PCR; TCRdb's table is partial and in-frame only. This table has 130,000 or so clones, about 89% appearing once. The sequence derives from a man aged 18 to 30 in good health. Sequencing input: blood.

The chain's CDR3 is CASSEMTGANYGYTF. The CDR3 DNA is TGTGCCAGCAGCGAGATGACAGGGGCTAACTATGGCTACACCTTC. The chain is built from TRBV7-2 and TRBJ1-2, with 8 bases matching TRBD1. V was clipped by 5 bases and J by 0 bases; unmatched bases: 5. Germline V gives CDR1 SGHTA, CDR2 FQGNSA. The CDR3 loop spans 15 amino acids.